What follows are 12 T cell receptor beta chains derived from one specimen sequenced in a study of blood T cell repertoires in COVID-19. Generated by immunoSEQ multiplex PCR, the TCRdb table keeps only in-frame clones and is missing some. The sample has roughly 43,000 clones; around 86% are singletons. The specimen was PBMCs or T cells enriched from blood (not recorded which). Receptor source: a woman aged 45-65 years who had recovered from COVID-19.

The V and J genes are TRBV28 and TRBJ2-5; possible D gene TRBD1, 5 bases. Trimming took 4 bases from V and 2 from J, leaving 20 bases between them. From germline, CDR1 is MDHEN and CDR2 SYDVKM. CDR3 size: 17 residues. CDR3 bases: TGTGCCAGCAGTTACCCGACCTTAGGGGCAGAACAAGAGACCCAGTACTTC. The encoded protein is CASSYPTLGAEQETQYF.

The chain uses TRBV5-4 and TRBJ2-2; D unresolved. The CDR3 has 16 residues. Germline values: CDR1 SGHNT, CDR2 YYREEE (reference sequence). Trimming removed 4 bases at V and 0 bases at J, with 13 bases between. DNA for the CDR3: TGTGCCAGCAGCCTCGCGACTGGCGCGAACACCGGGGAGCTGTTTTTT. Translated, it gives CASSLATGANTGELFF.

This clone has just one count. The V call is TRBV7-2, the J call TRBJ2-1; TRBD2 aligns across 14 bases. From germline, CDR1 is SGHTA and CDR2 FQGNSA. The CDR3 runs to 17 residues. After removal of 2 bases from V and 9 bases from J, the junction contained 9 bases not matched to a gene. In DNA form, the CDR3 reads TGTGCCAGCAGCTTAACCGGGACTAGCGGGAGAATAGGTGAGCAGTTCTTC. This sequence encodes CASSLTGTSGRIGEQFF.

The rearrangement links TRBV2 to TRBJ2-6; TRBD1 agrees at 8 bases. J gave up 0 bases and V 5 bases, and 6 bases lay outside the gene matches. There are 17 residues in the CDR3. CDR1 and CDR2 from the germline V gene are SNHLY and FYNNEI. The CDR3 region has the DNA TGTGCCAGCAGTTACAGGGGGATGAACTCTGGGGCCAACGTCCTGACTTTC. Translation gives CASSYRGMNSGANVLTF. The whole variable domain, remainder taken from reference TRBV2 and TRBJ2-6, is EPEVTQTPSHQVTQMGQEVILRCVPISNHLYFYWYRQILGQKVEFLVSFYNNEISEKSEIFDDQFSVERPDGSNFTLKIRSTKLEDSAMYFCASSYRGMNSGANVLTFGAGSRLTVL.

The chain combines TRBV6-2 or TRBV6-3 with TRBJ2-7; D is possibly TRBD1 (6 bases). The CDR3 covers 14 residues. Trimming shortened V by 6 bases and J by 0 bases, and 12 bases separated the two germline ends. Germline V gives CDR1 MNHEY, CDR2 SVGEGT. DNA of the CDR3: TGTGCCAGCAGCCCAAACAGGGTCTCCTACGAGCAGTACTTC. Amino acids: CASSPNRVSYEQYF.

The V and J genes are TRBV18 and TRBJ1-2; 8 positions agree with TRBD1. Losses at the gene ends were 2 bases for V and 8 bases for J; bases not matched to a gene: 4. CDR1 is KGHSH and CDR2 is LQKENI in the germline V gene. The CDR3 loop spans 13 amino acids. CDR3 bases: TGTGCCAGCTCACCAGGGGCAGGGGGCGGCTACACCTTC. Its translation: CASSPGAGGGYTF. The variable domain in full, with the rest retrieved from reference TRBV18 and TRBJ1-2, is NAGVMQNPRHLVRRRGQEARLRCSPMKGHSHVYWYRQLPEEGLKFMVYLQKENIIDESGMPKERFSAEFPKEGPSILRIQQVVRGDSAAYFCASSPGAGGGYTFGSGTRLTVV.

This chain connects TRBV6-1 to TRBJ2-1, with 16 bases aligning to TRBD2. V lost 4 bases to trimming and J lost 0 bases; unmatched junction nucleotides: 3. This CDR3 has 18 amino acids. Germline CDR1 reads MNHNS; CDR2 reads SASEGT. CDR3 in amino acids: CASSVGTSGRASYNEQFF. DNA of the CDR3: TGTGCCAGCAGTGTAGGGACTAGCGGGAGGGCCTCCTACAATGAGCAGTTCTTC.

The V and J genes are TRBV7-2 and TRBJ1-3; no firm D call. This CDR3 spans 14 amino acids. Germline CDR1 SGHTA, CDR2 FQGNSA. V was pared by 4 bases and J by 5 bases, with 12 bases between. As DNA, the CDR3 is TGTGCCAGCAGCTGGTTAGGGAGACGAAACACCATATATTTT. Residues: CASSWLGRRNTIYF.

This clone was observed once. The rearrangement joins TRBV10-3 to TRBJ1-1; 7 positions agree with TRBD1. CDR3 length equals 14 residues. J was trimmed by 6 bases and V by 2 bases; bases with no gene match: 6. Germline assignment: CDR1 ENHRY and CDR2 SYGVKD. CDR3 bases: TGTGCCATCAGTGAGGGCAGGGGGACCTCTGAAGCTTTCTTT. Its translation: CAISEGRGTSEAFF.

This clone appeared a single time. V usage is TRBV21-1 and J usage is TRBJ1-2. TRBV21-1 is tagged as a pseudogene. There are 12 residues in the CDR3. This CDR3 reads CASSSGEAGYTF. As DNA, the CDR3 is TGTGCCAGCAGCAGTGGGGAGGCCGGGTACACCTTC.

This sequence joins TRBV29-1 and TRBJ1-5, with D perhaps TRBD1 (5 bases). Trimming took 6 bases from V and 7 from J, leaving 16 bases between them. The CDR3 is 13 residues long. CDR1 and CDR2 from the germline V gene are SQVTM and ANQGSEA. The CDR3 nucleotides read TGCAGCGTGGGGACCGAGGGAGGGCAGCCCCAGCATTTT. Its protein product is CSVGTEGGQPQHF.

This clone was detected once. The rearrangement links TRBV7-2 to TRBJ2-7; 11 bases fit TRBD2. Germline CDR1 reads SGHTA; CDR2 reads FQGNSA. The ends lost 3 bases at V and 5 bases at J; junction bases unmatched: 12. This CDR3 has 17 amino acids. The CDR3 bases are TGTGCCAGCAGCTTTAGAGTAGCGGGAGGGCCTGGAGACGAGCAGTACTTC. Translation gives CASSFRVAGGPGDEQYF.